This passage covers 19 T cell receptor beta chains from one sample sequenced in a study of T cell repertoires in cytomegalovirus infection. From the reads, TCRdb called clonotypes with MiXCR, one entry per CDR3 protein. The sample has around 170,000 distinct CDR3 sequences; approximately 15% are singletons. The sample taken for sequencing was PBMCs. These receptors were collected from a human donor in good health (CMV status not recorded). Some clones in this sample may be carry-over from other donors' samples.

This clonotype was seen more than once but under ten times. This sequence joins TRBV25-1 and TRBJ2-3; D not certain. CDR3 length equals 14 residues. Germline CDR1 reads MGHDK; CDR2 reads SYGVNS. The germline V and J ends were trimmed by 2 bases and 3 bases, with 9 bases remaining between them. The CDR3 nucleotides read TGTGCCAGCAGTGAAGGTCTTCGGACAGATACGCAGTATTTT. Translated, it gives CASSEGLRTDTQYF.

The chain recombines TRBV19 with TRBJ1-1; TRBD1 is a possible D gene (5 bases). V was cut by 7 bases and J by 3 bases, with 15 bases left in between. CDR1 and CDR2 from the germline V gene are LNHDA and SQIVND (reference sequence). The CDR3 runs 14 residues. As DNA, the CDR3 is TGTGCCAGTACACCAGGGCGAGTTTACACTGAAGCTTTCTTT. Residues: CASTPGRVYTEAFF.

This clonotype was picked up a small number of times. The gene calls are TRBV7-2 and TRBJ2-1, with D possibly matching TRBD2 (6 bases). Deletions cut 3 bases from V and 15 bases from J, with 12 bases between. The CDR3 contains 11 residues. Germline V lookup: CDR1 SGHTA, CDR2 FQGNSA. The CDR3 reads CASSFGDSRFF. CDR3 sequence (DNA): TGTGCCAGCAGCTTCGGGGACTCTAGGTTCTTC.

The chain is built from TRBV7-6 and TRBJ2-3; 7 nucleotides align to TRBD1. The germline gives CDR1 SGHVS, CDR2 FNYEAQ. The CDR3 loop spans 15 amino acids. The trim removed 3 bases at V and 1 base at J, leaving 4 bases unmatched. The DNA of the CDR3 is TGTGCCAGCAGCTTTACGGGACAGCGCACAGATACGCAGTATTTT. It specifies CASSFTGQRTDTQYF. Complete variable domain (other parts from reference TRBV7-6 and TRBJ2-3): GAGVSQSPRYKVTKRGQDVALRCDPISGHVSLYWYRQALGQGPEFLTYFNYEAQQDKSGLPNDRFSAERPEGSISTLTIQRTEQRDSAMYRCASSFTGQRTDTQYFGPGTRLTVL.

V is TRBV12-3 or TRBV12-4 and J is TRBJ2-5; 10 bases are a match to TRBD1. CDR3 length: 16 amino acids. Trimming cost V 5 bases and J 4 bases; bases outside gene matches: 10. The CDR3 DNA sequence: TGTGCCAGCAGTAACCGGGACAGGGGACTTCGAGAGACCCAGTACTTC. It specifies CASSNRDRGLRETQYF.

There are a few counts of this clonotype. This chain joins TRBV29-1 and TRBJ2-7; D not certain. CDR1 and CDR2 (germline): SQVTM, ANQGSEA. The CDR3 loop spans 13 amino acids. V was pared by 4 bases and J by 2 bases, with 12 bases between. The CDR3 nucleotides are TGCAGCGTTGGAAGGGAATTTCCCTACGAGCAGTACTTC. It codes for CSVGREFPYEQYF.

This clonotype occurred a few times. The CDR3 region is CSVRQGVLSPDGYTF. The CDR3 DNA sequence: TGCAGCGTCCGCCAAGGGGTTTTATCCCCTGATGGCTACACCTTC. This rearrangement joins TRBV29-1 to TRBJ1-2; maybe TRBD1 (5 bases). The V gene's germline CDR1 is SQVTM and CDR2 ANQGSEA. This CDR3 comprises 15 residues. Trimming took off 6 bases at V and 6 bases at J, with 23 bases between the two ends.

This clonotype has only a few counts. The chain recombines TRBV5-4 with TRBJ2-7; D possibly corresponds to TRBD1 (6 bases). The CDR3 contains 13 residues. Trimming took 2 bases from V and 4 from J, leaving 10 bases between them. CDR1 is SGHNT and CDR2 is YYREEE in the germline V gene (reference sequence). The CDR3 coding sequence is TGTGCCAGCAGCTTCGGACAGCAATACGAGCAGTACTTC. It yields the protein CASSFGQQYEQYF.

The chain recombines TRBV28 with TRBJ2-7; D perhaps matches TRBD1 (5 bases). From germline, CDR1 is MDHEN and CDR2 SYDVKM. V gave up 3 bases and J gave up 2 bases, with 17 bases separating them. This CDR3 is 16 amino acids long. This CDR3 is CASSFLLSGQAYEQYF. CDR3 coding DNA: TGTGCCAGCAGTTTCCTTCTTTCCGGACAAGCCTACGAGCAGTACTTC.

This rearrangement joins TRBV4-1 to TRBJ1-2; 7 nucleotides agree with TRBD1. V trimming: 1 base; J trimming: 4 bases; junction bases outside the gene matches: 6. Germline CDR1 is MGHRA and CDR2 is YSYEKL. This CDR3 has 15 amino acids. The CDR3 is CASSQGGAGGYGYTF. The CDR3 nucleotides read TGCGCCAGCAGCCAAGGAGGGGCAGGGGGCTATGGCTACACCTTC.

The chain has TRBV7-9 and TRBJ2-5, with D unclear. V shed 5 bases and J shed 5 bases, with 12 bases lying between them. CDR1 and CDR2 (germline): SEHNR, FQNEAQ (reference sequence). The length of the CDR3 is 13 residues. CDR3 in amino acids: CASSQPNWETQYF. As DNA, the CDR3 is TGTGCCAGCAGCCAACCCAATTGGGAGACCCAGTACTTC.

The V call is TRBV28, the J call TRBJ2-2; D remains unclear. V gave up 7 bases and J gave up 6 bases, with 6 bases separating them. The CDR3 is 11 amino acids. CDR1 and CDR2 (germline): MDHEN, SYDVKM. CDR3 DNA sequence: TGTGCCAGCAACCGTCCCGGGGAGCTGTTTTTT. This gives the protein CASNRPGELFF.

This chain joins TRBV10-2 and TRBJ2-7; 9 bases line up with TRBD1. Trimming cost V 8 bases and J 2 bases; bases outside gene matches: 16. The germline CDR1 and CDR2 sequences are WSHSY and SAAADI. The CDR3 consists of 17 residues. CDR3: CASRYKGQGSFPYEQYF. The CDR3 DNA reads TGCGCCAGCCGATACAAAGGACAGGGGTCCTTTCCCTACGAGCAGTACTTC.

This clonotype appeared many times. The chain recombines TRBV7-9 with TRBJ2-3, with TRBD1 matching over 7 bases. CDR1 is SEHNR, CDR2 FQNEAQ, per germline (reference sequence). This CDR3 is 14 amino acids long. Trimming removed 3 bases from V and 1 base from J; junction bases left unmatched: 1. CDR3 residues: CASSLGQRTDTQYF. The CDR3 DNA reads as TGTGCCAGCAGCTTGGGACAGCGCACAGATACGCAGTATTTT. Full variable domain (outside the CDR3, taken from reference TRBV7-9 and TRBJ2-3): DTGVSQNPRHKITKRGQNVTFRCDPISEHNRLYWYRQTLGQGPEFLTYFQNEAQLEKSRLLSDRFSAERPKGSFSTLEIQRTEQGDSAMYLCASSLGQRTDTQYFGPGTRLTVL.

This clonotype was picked up many times. The chain is built from TRBV12-3 or TRBV12-4 and TRBJ1-6; tentatively, D is TRBD1 (6 bases). CDR3 size: 14 residues. The V gene lost 6 bases and the J gene lost 7 bases, with 13 bases spanning the gap. In nucleotides, the CDR3 is TGTGCCAGCAGCTCAGACAGGACAAATTCACCCCTCCACTTT. It translates to CASSSDRTNSPLHF.

This clonotype has a count of ten or more. The V gene is TRBV4-1, the J gene TRBJ1-5, with D uncertain. The CDR3 totals 16 residues. Germline V lookup: CDR1 MGHRA, CDR2 YSYEKL. V was trimmed by 4 bases and J by 2 bases, leaving 15 bases between them. This chain's CDR3 is CASSPQSWGGNQPQHF. The CDR3 nucleotides are TGCGCCAGCAGCCCCCAGTCCTGGGGAGGCAATCAGCCCCAGCATTTT.

This chain uses TRBV11-3 with TRBJ2-2; D might be TRBD2 (6 bases). Trimming cost V 5 bases and J 4 bases, with 11 bases left between them. The CDR3 extends over 14 amino acids. Looked up from germline, CDR1 is SGHNT and CDR2 is YENEEA. The CDR3 DNA follows: TGTGCCAGCAGCCCGACTAGTTTCACCGGGGAGCTGTTTTTT. Translation gives CASSPTSFTGELFF.

The DNA for the CDR3 is TGTGCCAGCAGCAAGGGCGGTCTAACCTCCACAGATACGCAGTATTTT. Protein product: CASSKGGLTSTDTQYF. This chain joins TRBV28 and TRBJ2-3; no reliable D call. Trimming pared 6 bases from V and 2 bases from J, leaving 18 bases between. The germline CDR1 and CDR2 sequences are MDHEN and SYDVKM. This CDR3 region has 16 residues.

V and J are TRBV29-1 and TRBJ2-7, with D perhaps matching TRBD2 (5 bases). Deletions cut 5 bases from V and 0 bases from J, with 17 bases between. Germline V gives CDR1 SQVTM, CDR2 ANQGSEA. The CDR3 sequence is 15 residues long. The CDR3 sequence is CSVRTLTEDSYEQYF. The CDR3 nucleotides read TGCAGCGTTCGCACCCTTACGGAGGACTCCTACGAGCAGTACTTC.